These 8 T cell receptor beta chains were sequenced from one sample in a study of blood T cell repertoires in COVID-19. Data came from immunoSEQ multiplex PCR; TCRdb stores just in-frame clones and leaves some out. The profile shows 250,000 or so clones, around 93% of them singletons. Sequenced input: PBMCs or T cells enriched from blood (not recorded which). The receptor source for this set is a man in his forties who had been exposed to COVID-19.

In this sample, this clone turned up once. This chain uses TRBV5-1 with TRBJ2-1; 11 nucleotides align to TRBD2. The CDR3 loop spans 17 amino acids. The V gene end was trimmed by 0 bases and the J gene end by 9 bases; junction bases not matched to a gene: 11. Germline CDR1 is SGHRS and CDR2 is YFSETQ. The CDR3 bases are TGCGCCAGCAGCTTGGAACTAGCGGGAGTGTTTAGTAGTGAGCAGTTCTTC. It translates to CASSLELAGVFSSEQFF. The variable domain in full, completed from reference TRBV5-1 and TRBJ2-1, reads KAGVTQTPRYLIKTRGQQVTLSCSPISGHRSVSWYQQTPGQGLQFLFEYFSETQRNKGNFPGRFSGRQFSNSRSEMNVSTLELGDSALYLCASSLELAGVFSSEQFFGPGTRLTVL.

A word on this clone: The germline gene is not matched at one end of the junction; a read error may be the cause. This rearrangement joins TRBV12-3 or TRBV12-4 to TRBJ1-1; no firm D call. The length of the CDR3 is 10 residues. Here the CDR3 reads CASSLTPLVF. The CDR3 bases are TGTGCCAGCAGTTTAACACCCCTCGTCTTT.

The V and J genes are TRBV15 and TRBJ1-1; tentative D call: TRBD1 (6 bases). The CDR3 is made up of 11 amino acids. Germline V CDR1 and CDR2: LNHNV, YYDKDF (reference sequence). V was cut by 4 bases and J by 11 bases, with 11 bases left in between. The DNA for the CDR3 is TGTGCCACCAGCAACAGGGAAGAGGCTTTCTTT. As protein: CATSNREEAFF.

In DNA form, the CDR3 reads TGTGCCAGCAGCAAAGGTGGCCAGGACAATGAGCAGTTCTTC. It encodes CASSKGGQDNEQFF. The chain links TRBV11-2 to TRBJ2-1; no firm D call. The CDR3 consists of 14 residues. Germline lookup yields CDR1 SGHAT and CDR2 FQNNGV. V was trimmed by 5 bases and J by 5 bases, leaving 13 bases between them.

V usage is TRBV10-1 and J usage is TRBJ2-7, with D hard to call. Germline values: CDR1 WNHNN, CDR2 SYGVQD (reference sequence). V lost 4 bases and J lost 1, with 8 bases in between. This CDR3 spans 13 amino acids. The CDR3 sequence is CASSAGGSYEQYF. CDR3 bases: TGCGCCAGCAGTGCGGGTGGATCCTACGAGCAGTACTTC.

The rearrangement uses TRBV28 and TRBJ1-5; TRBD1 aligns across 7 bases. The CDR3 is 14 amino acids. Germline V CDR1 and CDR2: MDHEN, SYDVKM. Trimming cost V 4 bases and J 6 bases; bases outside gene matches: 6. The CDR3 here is CASSYNRGSQPQHF. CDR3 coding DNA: TGTGCCAGCAGTTATAACAGGGGCAGTCAGCCCCAGCATTTT.

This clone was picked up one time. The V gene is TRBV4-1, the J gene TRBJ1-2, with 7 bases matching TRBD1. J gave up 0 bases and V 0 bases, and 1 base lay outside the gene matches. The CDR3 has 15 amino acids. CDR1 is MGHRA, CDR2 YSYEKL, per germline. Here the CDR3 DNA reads TGCGCCAGCAGCCAAGAACAGGGGACTAACTATGGCTACACCTTC. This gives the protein CASSQEQGTNYGYTF.

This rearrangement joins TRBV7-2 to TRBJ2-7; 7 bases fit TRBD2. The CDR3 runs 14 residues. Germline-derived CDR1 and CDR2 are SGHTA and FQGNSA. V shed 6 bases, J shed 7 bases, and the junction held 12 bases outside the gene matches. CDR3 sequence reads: CASSPGGGIDEQYF. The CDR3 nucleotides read TGTGCCAGCAGTCCTGGGGGGGGAATAGATGAGCAGTACTTC.